This T cell receptor beta chain came from a study of blood T cell repertoires in COVID-19. Turning to the study itself: Sites across the United States, Italy and Spain contributed samples from acute and convalescent COVID-19.

Measured with immunoSEQ multiplex PCR; TCRdb has only the in-frame clones, and not every one. The table records approximately 150,000 clones, around nine tenths of them present only once. The CDR3 sequence is 15 residues long. V dropped 2 bases and J dropped 4 bases, with 11 bases sitting between them. The germline gives CDR1 LNHDA, CDR2 SQIVND (reference sequence). This receptor was obtained from a woman aged 45-60 years with active or convalescent COVID-19. The rearrangement joins TRBV19 to TRBJ2-2; D is possibly TRBD1 (5 bases). The sequenced material came from peripheral blood. The CDR3: CASSISWGGTGELFF. CDR3 DNA sequence: TGTGCCAGTAGTATATCGTGGGGCGGCACCGGGGAGCTGTTTTTT.